The 9 T cell receptor beta chains presented below share a single source sample, sequenced in a study of neurological immune-mediated disorders. Each CDR3 protein is one row after TCRdb ran MiXCR on the 5' RACE reads. The sample includes over 45,000 distinct CDR3 sequences, 4% seen only once; the top ten take roughly 1.9%. The specimen was CD4+ T cells from blood. The receptors derive from a woman aged 35 to 49 with multiple sclerosis.

At least ten counts were recorded for this clonotype. The rearrangement uses TRBV7-2 and TRBJ1-1; D is possibly TRBD1 (5 bases). The CDR3 is made up of 15 amino acids. Germline V gene data show CDR1 as SGHTA and CDR2 as FQGNSA. V lost 5 bases and J lost 4, with 17 bases in between. The CDR3 DNA sequence: TGTGCCAGCAGCGCCTGGGGCGTAGTGGGCACTGAAGCTTTCTTT. Translated, it gives CASSAWGVVGTEAFF.

This clonotype was counted ten times or more. V usage is TRBV3-1 and J usage is TRBJ2-3; no reliable D call. Germline-derived CDR1 and CDR2 are LGHDT and YNNKEL (reference sequence). The CDR3 runs 13 residues. V was pared by 0 bases and J by 6 bases, with 7 bases between. DNA for the CDR3: TGTGCCAGCAGCCAAGAGGACCGGGATACGCAGTATTTT. Translated: CASSQEDRDTQYF.

This clonotype came up many times. This rearrangement joins TRBV20-1 to TRBJ1-4; D perhaps matches TRBD1 (5 bases). Per the germline V gene, CDR1 is DFQATT and CDR2 is SNEGSKA (reference sequence). Trimming pared 5 bases from V and 4 bases from J, leaving 14 bases between. The CDR3 runs to 14 residues. The CDR3 sequence: CSAGPAGSNEKLFF. CDR3 sequence (DNA): TGCAGTGCTGGCCCCGCAGGGAGTAATGAAAAACTGTTTTTT.

This clonotype was seen many times. The genes are TRBV9 and TRBJ1-2; 7 bases line up with TRBD1. The CDR3 consists of 13 residues. The germline gives CDR1 SGDLS, CDR2 YYNGEE. Trimming removed 2 bases from V and 8 bases from J; junction bases left unmatched: 6. CDR3 region: CASSVQGVGGYTF. Here the CDR3 DNA reads TGTGCCAGCAGCGTGCAGGGGGTCGGGGGCTACACCTTC. Filled out from reference TRBV9 and TRBJ1-2, the complete variable domain reads DSGVTQTPKHLITATGQRVTLRCSPRSGDLSVYWYQQSLDQGLQFLIQYYNGEERAKGNILERFSAQQFPDLHSELNLSSLELGDSALYFCASSVQGVGGYTFGSGTRLTVV.

The sample holds many counts of this clonotype. The chain recombines TRBV5-1 with TRBJ2-1, with TRBD2 as a possible D gene (5 bases). The CDR3 sequence is 15 residues long. Germline CDR1 SGHRS, CDR2 YFSETQ. Trimming took off 0 bases at V and 5 bases at J, with 12 bases between the two ends. CDR3 region: CASSLGRVADNEQFF. The CDR3 nucleotides read TGCGCCAGCAGCTTGGGGCGGGTGGCGGACAATGAGCAGTTCTTC.

To note about this clonotype: Just one base apart from a much larger clone, this may be a read error. The chain has TRBV3-1 and TRBJ2-2; perhaps TRBD2 as D (6 bases). Trimming removed 1 base from V and 7 bases from J, with 10 bases in between. This CDR3 comprises 14 residues. Germline V gene sequence: CDR1 LGHDT, CDR2 YNNKEL (reference sequence). DNA for the CDR3: TGTGCCAGCAGCCAAGGCGGCGGGGTCGGGGAGCTGTTTTTT. This gives the protein CASSQGGGVGELFF.

This clonotype was detected ten times or more. V and J are TRBV24-1 and TRBJ2-2; TRBD1 agrees at 7 bases. The CDR3 is made up of 18 amino acids. CDR1 and CDR2 from the germline V gene are KGHDR and SFDVKD. Germline trimming cut 3 bases from V and 0 bases from J; bases unmatched to any gene: 9. CDR3 nucleotide sequence: TGTGCCACCAGTGATGCCGCACGGACAGGAGCGAACACCGGGGAGCTGTTTTTT. Translated: CATSDAARTGANTGELFF.

This clonotype appeared many times. V usage is TRBV12-3 or TRBV12-4 and J usage is TRBJ1-4; 11 nucleotides line up with TRBD1. The J segment lost 8 bases and the V segment lost 5 bases, leaving 4 bases of the junction unmatched. The CDR3 length is 14 residues. The CDR3 sequence is CASSAGQGEEKLFF. In nucleotides, the CDR3 is TGTGCCAGCAGTGCGGGACAGGGGGAGGAAAAACTGTTTTTT.

Ten or more counts support this clonotype. The V gene is TRBV5-1, the J gene TRBJ1-3; D is undetermined. Per the germline V gene, CDR1 is SGHRS and CDR2 is YFSETQ. This CDR3 is 15 amino acids long. Trimming stripped 4 bases from V and 0 bases from J, with 11 bases between. CDR3 region: CASSVGFSSGNTIYF. The CDR3, as DNA: TGCGCCAGCAGCGTTGGTTTTTCCTCTGGAAACACCATATATTTT.